The text below deals with one T cell receptor (beta chain). What it binds is unknown. The V gene's germline CDR1 is DFQATT and CDR2 SNEGSKA (reference sequence). Trimming removed 7 bases from V and 4 bases from J, with 10 bases in between. The CDR3 spans 12 residues. This specimen belongs to a study of T cell repertoires in cytomegalovirus infection. Study details: Public TCR beta signatures provided an indication of both CMV infection and a matching HLA type. Overall study results and limits: The study found HLA-C-restricted CMV-specific TCR beta clonotypes dominating the ex vivo response. Carriers of CMV and the relevant HLA type were discriminated by public TCR beta frequency.

One entry per CDR3 protein, called by TCRdb with MiXCR from the reads. Of 100,000 to 150,000 distinct CDR3 sequences in the sample, 8.8% were seen once. The specimen sequenced was PBMCs. This chain connects TRBV20-1 to TRBJ2-2, with D uncertain. The origin of this receptor is a human donor in good health (CMV status not recorded). Some clones in this sample may be carry-over from other donors' samples. The chain's CDR3 is CSVEQPTGELFF. For the CDR3, the DNA is TGCAGTGTAGAACAGCCCACCGGGGAGCTGTTTTTT.